The 13 T cell receptor beta chains presented below share a single source sample, sequenced in a study of siplizumab effects on memory and regulatory T cells. Profiled with immunoSEQ multiplex PCR; TCRdb holds only in-frame clones, not every one. This repertoire shows tens of thousands of clones, roughly 93% found once; its top ten account for about 4.5%. The sequenced sample was CD8+ T cells sorted from blood. These receptors came from a human donor in good health.

This clone was detected a few times. This chain connects TRBV7-9 to TRBJ1-1; D perhaps matches TRBD1 (6 bases). Germline-derived CDR1 and CDR2 are SEHNR and FQNEAQ (reference sequence). This CDR3 has 12 residues. The V end lost 5 bases, the J end lost 8 bases, and 12 bases lay between the germline ends. The CDR3 loop is CASSQGQTEAFF. The CDR3 DNA is TGTGCCAGCAGCCAAGGACAGACGGAAGCTTTCTTT.

The V gene is TRBV4-2, the J gene TRBJ2-7; D possibly corresponds to TRBD1 (6 bases). Germline values: CDR1 LGHNA, CDR2 YNFKEQ. This CDR3 region has 14 residues. Between the trimmed V and J ends, which lost 4 bases and 5 bases, there was a span of 15 bases. CDR3 sequence reads: CASSPDTGSDEQYF. The CDR3 coding sequence is TGTGCCAGCAGCCCCGATACAGGGTCGGACGAGCAGTACTTC.

This chain connects TRBV19 to TRBJ2-7; tentatively, D is TRBD2 (5 bases). Germline V gene lookup returns CDR1 LNHDA and CDR2 SQIVND (reference sequence). The CDR3 runs to 15 residues. The V gene lost 1 base and the J gene lost 2 bases, with 12 bases spanning the gap. The CDR3 bases are TGTGCCAGTAGTATAGCGAGCGGAATGACCTACGAGCAGTACTTC. Its translation is CASSIASGMTYEQYF.

The DNA of the CDR3 is TGTGCCAGCAGTACCGTCCGGGGCTTCGTGGAGACCCAGTACTTC. It yields the protein CASSTVRGFVETQYF. This chain uses TRBV6-6 with TRBJ2-5, with D possibly being TRBD1 or TRBD2 (5 bases each). Deletions cut 5 bases from V and 5 bases from J, with 18 bases between. Germline CDR1 is MNHNY and CDR2 is SVGAGI (reference sequence). CDR3 length equals 15 residues.

V and J are TRBV6-6 and TRBJ2-3; possibly TRBD2 for D (6 bases). Trimming removed 8 bases from V and 14 bases from J, with 17 bases in between. This CDR3 has 11 residues. Germline V gives CDR1 MNHNY, CDR2 SVGAGI (reference sequence). CDR3 nucleotides: TGTGCCAGCGTCGGGGGACTCGTGGGGTATTTT. It is translated as CASVGGLVGYF.

CDR3: CASSIGGREKLFF. DNA of the CDR3: TGTGCCAGCAGCATCGGGGGGCGGGAAAAACTGTTTTTT. This rearrangement joins TRBV11-2 to TRBJ1-4, with D perhaps matching TRBD1 (6 bases). Trimming cost V 5 bases and J 8 bases, with 12 bases left between them. CDR1 and CDR2 (germline): SGHAT, FQNNGV. The CDR3 totals 13 residues.

J is TRBJ2-3 and V is TRBV6-1, with 7 bases lining up with TRBD1. V dropped 3 bases and J dropped 2; count of bases not matched to a gene: 5. CDR1 MNHNS and CDR2 SASEGT come from the germline V gene. The CDR3 runs to 15 residues. The CDR3 sequence: CASSEWTGLTDTQYF. In DNA, the CDR3 is TGTGCCAGCAGTGAGTGGACAGGCCTCACAGATACGCAGTATTTT.

This chain joins TRBV28 and TRBJ2-5, with TRBD2 matching 10 bases. J lost 1 base, V lost 2 bases, and 1 base had no gene match. CDR1 is MDHEN, CDR2 SYDVKM, per germline. This CDR3 is built from 15 residues. CDR3 sequence (DNA): TGTGCCAGCAGTTTACTAGCGGGAGCCCAAGAGACCCAGTACTTC. This translates into CASSLLAGAQETQYF.

The chain carries TRBV6-5 and TRBJ2-5; D not certain. V lost 6 bases and J lost 3, with 5 bases in between. The germline V gene encodes CDR1 MNHEY and CDR2 SVGAGI. The CDR3 loop spans 11 amino acids. The CDR3 protein is CASSRKETQYF. CDR3 nucleotide sequence: TGTGCCAGCAGCCGGAAAGAGACCCAGTACTTC.

The chain employs TRBV19 and TRBJ1-2; TRBD1 might be the D (6 bases). The V gene's germline CDR1 is LNHDA and CDR2 SQIVND (reference sequence). V lost 8 bases and J lost 2, with 15 bases in between. The CDR3 totals 14 residues. The chain's CDR3 is CASQGRSANYGYTF. CDR3 DNA sequence: TGTGCCAGTCAGGGGAGGTCGGCGAACTATGGCTACACCTTC.

The chain carries TRBV6-5 and TRBJ2-5, with a possible D match to TRBD2 (6 bases). Germline-derived CDR1 and CDR2 are MNHEY and SVGAGI. CDR3 length equals 13 residues. The ends were cut back, 5 bases at V and 4 bases at J, with 11 bases in the middle. DNA of the CDR3: TGTGCCAGCAGTGACGAGGGAGGAGAGACCCAGTACTTC. This gives the protein CASSDEGGETQYF.

This clone was seen only once. This CDR3 reads CASSISQMDNQPQHF. The CDR3 nucleotides are TGTGCCAGTAGTATATCACAGATGGACAATCAGCCCCAGCATTTT. The chain links TRBV19 to TRBJ1-5, with D uncertain. The CDR3 spans 15 residues. The germline gives CDR1 LNHDA, CDR2 SQIVND (reference sequence). Trimming shortened V by 2 bases and J by 3 bases, and 11 bases separated the two germline ends.

The chain links TRBV15 to TRBJ2-7, with 8 bases identical to TRBD2. The CDR3 is 14 amino acids. Germline values: CDR1 LNHNV, CDR2 YYDKDF (reference sequence). V lost 3 bases to trimming and J lost 7 bases; unmatched junction nucleotides: 8. DNA for the CDR3: TGTGCCACCAGCAGTACCTCGGGAGGGGGAGAGCAGTACTTC. This gives the protein CATSSTSGGGEQYF.